This T cell receptor beta chain was recovered during a study of T cell changes during pregnancy in multiple sclerosis. The protocol was immunoSEQ multiplex PCR, while the TCRdb copy is restricted to in-frame clones and leaves out a portion. This sample has roughly 11,000 clones, with about four fifths found just once. The CDR3 consists of 13 residues. V was cut by 7 bases and J by 8 bases, with 15 bases left in between. CDR1 and CDR2 (germline): SNHLY, FYNNEI. The rearrangement links TRBV2 to TRBJ2-1; D unresolved. Sequencing used CD8+ T cells from peripheral blood mononuclear cells, obtained after pregnancy. The clonotype was recovered from a female donor in good health, enrolled as a control in a pregnancy study. CDR3 in DNA: TGTGCCAGCATAGTCTCCGAGAACGATGAGCAGTTCTTC. Amino acid sequence: CASIVSENDEQFF.